This T cell receptor (beta chain) was found in a study of T cells expressing NK-cell markers. At the level of the study: Cells sorted as CD3+CD56+NKG2C+, CD3+CD56+NKG2C- and CD3+CD56-NKG2C+ T cells supplied the TCR beta repertoires. Most of the eight sequenced donors tested HCMV-seropositive; one tested seronegative. Study findings and constraints: As a fraction of CD8+ T cells, dominant NKG2C+ clonotypes reached roughly 1.0-7.0% in over 5 donors.

With respect to this clonotype: The antigen is unknown.

What made the TCR beta cDNA was 5'RACE template switching with UMIs. TCRdb reprocessed the 5' RACE reads, keeping one entry per CDR3 protein, no DNA. Its listing shows about 460,000 distinct CDR3 sequences. The origin of this receptor is a woman between 50 and 59 years old in good health. Sequencing was carried out using blood T cells: a sorted CD56 or NKG2C T cell subset, CD4+ or CD8+ T cells, or bulk PBMC T cells (not recorded which).

The CDR3 here is CASSGLDPTDTQYF. The chain has TRBV5-1 and TRBJ2-3; TCRdb selects TRBD2, and the lack of DNA leaves this call unchecked. Germline CDR1 reads SGHRS; CDR2 reads YFSETQ. CDR3 length: 14 amino acids. Using reference TRBV5-1 and TRBJ2-3 for the parts outside the CDR3, the full variable domain is KAGVTQTPRYLIKTRGQQVTLSCSPISGHRSVSWYQQTPGQGLQFLFEYFSETQRNKGNFPGRFSGRQFSNSRSEMNVSTLELGDSALYLCASSGLDPTDTQYFGPGTRLTVL.